This T cell receptor beta chain originates from a study of blood T cells in healthy people across ages. Sample-barcoded 5' priming and a J-beta primer mix drove a second PCR of roughly 6 to 12 cycles. TCRdb independently ran MiXCR on the 5' RACE reads; one entry per CDR3 protein. In the table there are about 1 million distinct CDR3 sequences, more than 40% of which are singletons. Germline V gene data show CDR1 as LGHNA and CDR2 as YNFKEQ. The ends were cut back, 0 bases at V and 3 bases at J, with 14 bases in the middle. There are 16 residues in the CDR3. The rearrangement links TRBV4-2 to TRBJ1-2; D unresolved. This sequence was found in a woman between 55 and 75 years old in good health. What was sequenced was blood. In DNA, the CDR3 is TGTGCCAGCAGCCAAGAACGAGGGTCCTTTTACTATGGCTACACCTTC. It yields the protein CASSQERGSFYYGYTF.